This TCR beta chain was identified in a study of cytomegalovirus exposure and HLA in healthy donors. Turning to the study itself: A later analysis reported the same platform for the roughly 120 validation repertoires and the roughly 700 first-cohort repertoires.

Study-wide findings and caveats: According to a subsequent analysis, TCR clusters identified in the first cohort showed a tendency to co-occur across the roughly 120 validation repertoires. In vitro work confirmed that a few CMV-associated chains recognize CMV antigens.

The assay was immunoSEQ multiplex PCR, and TCRdb's table has in-frame clones only and misses some. The data contain approximately 150,000 clones, about 90% of them singletons. In regard to this clone: Its antigen is unknown.

Trimming left V 6 bases short and J 0 bases short, with 8 bases between. Germline V gene lookup returns CDR1 KGHSH and CDR2 LQKENI. CDR3 length equals 13 residues. The sequencing sample was made of PBMCs. This rearrangement joins TRBV18 to TRBJ2-5, with D unresolved. The clonotype was recovered from a woman in her late teens or twenties in good health and CMV-seropositive. The CDR3 sequence is CASSPDNQETQYF. CDR3 nucleotide sequence: TGTGCCAGCTCCCCAGACAACCAAGAGACCCAGTACTTC.